This paragraph covers one T cell receptor beta chain sequence. The target antigen is unknown. The sample belongs to a study of cytomegalovirus exposure and HLA in healthy donors. This CDR3 contains 17 residues. Trimming took 5 bases from V and 7 from J, leaving 24 bases between them. Germline V CDR1 and CDR2: MDHEN, SYDVKM. Study-wide points: With DRB1 most and HLA-C fewest, TCR association rates differed between HLA loci in a later analysis. A missense variant in DCLRE1C was later tied to TCR beta V- and J-gene trimming. It was reportedly the case that the classifier diagnosed cytomegalovirus status with high specificity and sensitivity.

The PCR had 60 Vbeta and 13 Jbeta primers. The data were produced by immunoSEQ multiplex PCR, yet TCRdb's version contains in-frame clones alone and is incomplete. The sample lists more than 150,000 clones, around 84% occurring once. The genes are TRBV28 and TRBJ2-4; TRBD2 might be the D (6 bases). Sequencing was carried out using PBMCs. This receptor was taken from a girl aged 2-10 years in good health and CMV-seropositive. The DNA for the CDR3 is TGTGCCAGCAGTGACCGAAGGATTGGCGGGATCTGGAACATTCAGTACTTC. Its protein product is CASSDRRIGGIWNIQYF. The whole variable domain, filled in from reference TRBV28 and TRBJ2-4, reads DVKVTQSSRYLVKRTGEKVFLECVQDMDHENMFWYRQDPGLGLRLIYFSYDVKMKEKGDIPEGYSVSREKKERFSLILESASTNQTSMYLCASSDRRIGGIWNIQYFGAGTRLSVL.